This TCR beta chain was recovered during a study of OX40 agonist ivuxolimab in advanced cancers. Across the whole study: Patients were treated with intravenous ivuxolimab, dosed at 0.01 to 10 mg/kg and infused every 2 weeks. Study observations and caveats: CD4+ and CD8+ blood T cells expanded clonally by week 6 at 0.1 to 3.0 mg/kg.

Autoimmune disease history or systemic immunosuppression led to patient exclusion. Samples were taken at baseline and on day 1 of cycles 4 and 7. The CDR3 runs to 12 residues. Unmatched junction bases numbered 4, after V lost 7 bases and J lost 5 bases. The germline V gene has CDR1 ENHRY and CDR2 SYGVKD. Using immunoSEQ multiplex PCR, the repertoire was profiled, and TCRdb retains in-frame clones only, with some absent. The sample holds some 60,000 clones; roughly four fifths are singletons and the top ten take about 4.7%. Of note for this clone: Its matching antigen is unknown.

V is TRBV10-3 and J is TRBJ2-5; 7 bases map to TRBD2. The origin of this receptor is an adult with an advanced solid tumor such as melanoma, head and neck, liver or kidney cancer. The sample here was CD4+ or CD8+ T cells sorted from blood, taken in a trial of the OX40 agonist ivuxolimab. CDR3 sequence reads: CAITREHETQYF. CDR3 in DNA: TGTGCCATCACGCGGGAGCACGAGACCCAGTACTTC.